This TCR beta chain was retrieved from a study of kidney transplant recipient with SARS-CoV-2 infection (dated by TCRdb to the early 2020s). The time point label corresponds to: pre-pandemic baseline sample and day 111 after first positive SARS-CoV-2 test. TCRdb lists the instrument as Illumina MiSeq. Profiling of the peripheral T cell repertoire targeted human TCRbeta genes. The paper's processing steps were these. To account for variability over time, differences in clonotype abundance were tested using beta-binomial modelling. Expanded clonotypes were screened against the ImmuneCODE reference database of SARS-CoV-2-associated TCRs and were mapped to viral genome regions. Further repertoire analyses covered TRBV gene usage, CDR3 length, CDR3 amino acid overlap between time points, clonotype abundance distributions and Jaccard similarity. TCRdb reworked the public reads: Q25 trimming with fastp, MiXCR clone assembly, productive beta chains retained. When rows share a CDR3 protein, they turn into one entry using the most common DNA and genes. The V and J calls follow TCRdb's processing rather than the paper's. The sample table shows roughly 230,000 distinct CDR3 sequences, and around 28% are seen once. 6% to 8.5% of the sample is taken by the ten largest.

This clonotype was counted at least ten times. Its specific antigen is unknown. Base-call qualities are not available, and no considerably larger clone is one nucleotide away. The germline V and J ends show losses of 6 bases and 6 bases respectively, and no gene match explains 4 bases of the junction. Measured from the cysteine to the phenylalanine, the CDR3 is 14 residues long. Here the CDR3 DNA is all that survives: 42 bases in frame from base 1. The CDR1 and CDR2 encoded by the germline V gene are MDHEN and SYDVKM. The receptor chain draws on TRBV28 and TRBJ1-6; 8 central bases correspond to TRBD1. The TCR comes from a male patient aged 25-45 years who had COVID-19 and was a kidney transplant recipient. In transplant recipients, some T cells may be of donor rather than host origin. The specimen was a blood sample, collected at baseline and between days 110 and 120 from a kidney transplant recipient. The DNA is TGTGCCAGCAGGGGGACAGGAATTAATTCACCCCTCCACTTT. Translated, it reads CASRGTGINSPLHF.